The clone carrying this T cell receptor beta chain was recorded a few times. Its antigen is currently unknown. The sample originates from a study of beta chain features in type 1 diabetes. Overall study findings and caveats: Moderately but significantly shorter TCRB CDR3s were found in Type 1 diabetes patients in all four CD4+ subsets.

The germline V gene encodes CDR1 KGHSH and CDR2 LQKENI. This CDR3 is 15 amino acids long. V dropped 3 bases and J dropped 4 bases, with 14 bases sitting between them. Expressed TCRB transcripts were sequenced, since all the RNA that had been isolated was reverse transcribed. The data were produced by immunoSEQ multiplex PCR, yet TCRdb's version contains in-frame clones alone and is incomplete. The profile shows 300,000 to 400,000 clones, around 9% of them singletons. The sequencing input was central memory CD4+ T cells from blood. This sequence originates from a man between 25 and 39 years old with type 1 diabetes. This sequence joins TRBV18 and TRBJ2-3, with D perhaps matching TRBD1 (6 bases). The CDR3 here is CASSPLQGFPDTQYF. Here the CDR3 DNA reads TGTGCCAGCTCACCCCTACAGGGATTTCCAGATACGCAGTATTTT.